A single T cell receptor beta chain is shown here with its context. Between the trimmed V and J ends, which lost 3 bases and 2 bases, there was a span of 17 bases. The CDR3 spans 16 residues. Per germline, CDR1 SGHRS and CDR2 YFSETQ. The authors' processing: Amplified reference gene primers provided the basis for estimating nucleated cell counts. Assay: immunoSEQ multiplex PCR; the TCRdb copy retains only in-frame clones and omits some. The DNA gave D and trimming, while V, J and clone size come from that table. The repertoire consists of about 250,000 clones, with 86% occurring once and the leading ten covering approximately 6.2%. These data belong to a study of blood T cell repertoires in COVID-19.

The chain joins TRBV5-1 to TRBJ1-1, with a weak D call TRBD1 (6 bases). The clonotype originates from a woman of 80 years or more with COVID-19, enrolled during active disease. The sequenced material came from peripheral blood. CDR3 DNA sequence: TGCGCCAGCAGCTCGCACGAGGGGGTACGTAACACTGAAGCTTTCTTT. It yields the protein CASSSHEGVRNTEAFF.